The 7 T cell receptor beta chains presented below share a single source sample, sequenced in a study of patients and donors after allogeneic stem cell transplantation. MiXCR was run by TCRdb on the RT-PCR reads, yielding one entry per CDR3 protein. The sample includes hundreds of thousands of distinct CDR3 sequences, 15% to 20% seen only once; the top ten take 7.2%. Sample: blood, either unsorted or a sorted T cell fraction (not recorded which). Receptor source: a human donor who was either an allogeneic HSCT recipient or a stem cell or donor lymphocyte infusion donor (not recorded which). It is not recorded whose cells these are; they may come from a transplant donor.

The chain links TRBV12-3 or TRBV12-4 to TRBJ2-3; 10 positions agree with TRBD2. The CDR3 has 14 residues. The V and J ends lost 5 bases and 4 bases, in that order; junction bases with no gene match: 3. The CDR3 DNA reads TGTGCCAGCAGTAGGAGCGGGGGGGCAGATACGCAGTATTTT. Translation: CASSRSGGADTQYF.

This clonotype was detected a few times. This chain links TRBV9 with TRBJ1-2; D remains ambiguous. The V gene lost 5 bases and the J gene lost 4 bases, with 12 bases spanning the gap. This CDR3 is 13 amino acids long. The germline CDR1 and CDR2 sequences are SGDLS and YYNGEE. The DNA of the CDR3 is TGTGCCAGCAGTGTTACAGATTCCTATGGCTACACCTTC. Residues: CASSVTDSYGYTF.

The genes are TRBV12-3 or TRBV12-4 and TRBJ1-2; D is unclear. This CDR3 comprises 17 residues. V was shortened by 2 bases and J by 4 bases, with 20 bases between the two germline ends. The CDR3 nucleotides read TGTGCCAGCAGTTTAAATCGAAGAGGTGCGGCCCCCTATGGCTACACCTTC. This gives the protein CASSLNRRGAAPYGYTF.

The gene calls are TRBV15 and TRBJ1-4; D not certain. Trimming removed 0 bases from V and 8 bases from J, with 7 bases in between. This CDR3 is built from 13 residues. Germline V gene sequence: CDR1 LNHNV, CDR2 YYDKDF (reference sequence). The CDR3 protein is CATSRDGTEKLFF. In nucleotides, the CDR3 is TGTGCCACCAGCAGAGATGGAACCGAAAAACTGTTTTTT.

The V gene is TRBV2, the J gene TRBJ1-2; 7 bases are shared with TRBD1. This CDR3 region has 15 residues. The junction had 13 bases not matched to a gene; V was cut back by 7 bases and J by 5 bases. Germline V gene data show CDR1 as SNHLY and CDR2 as FYNNEI. As DNA, the CDR3 is TGTGCCAGCACAGAACAGGGGCTAAAAGGGTATGGCTACACCTTC. It codes for CASTEQGLKGYGYTF.

This clonotype was counted between two and nine times. The chain employs TRBV15 and TRBJ1-1; the D is unclear. Trimming stripped 0 bases from V and 1 base from J, with 9 bases between. Germline V gives CDR1 LNHNV, CDR2 YYDKDF (reference sequence). The CDR3 has 15 residues. The CDR3 DNA follows: TGTGCCACCAGCAGAGATGGGTCGGCGAACACTGAAGCTTTCTTT. This gives the protein CATSRDGSANTEAFF.

This clonotype was counted only a few times. One end of the junction is discordant with germline, which a read error may explain. V gene TRBV12-3 or TRBV12-4 combines with J gene TRBJ1-2; D uncertain. The CDR3 spans 9 residues. The CDR3 sequence: CASSFPPSF. The CDR3 DNA follows: TGTGCCAGCAGTTTTCCGCCTTCCTTC.